The clone carrying this TCR beta chain turned up a few times. Its antigen is not identified. This sample was included in a study of blood T cells in healthy people across ages. Whole-study results and caveats: Investigators viewed diversity estimates from one million T cells as underestimates, the study reported. Both higher diversity and more naive CD4+ cells marked long-lived donors when set against aged donors.

Using a J-beta primer mix together with a sample-barcoded 5' primer, a second PCR was run for roughly 6 to 11 cycles. A single record per CDR3 protein comes from TCRdb applying MiXCR to the 5' RACE reads. Among around 800,000 distinct CDR3 sequences listed, about 45% were seen once. Germline V gives CDR1 DFQATT, CDR2 SNEGSKA (reference sequence). CDR3 length: 13 amino acids. Trimming pared 1 base from V and 3 bases from J, leaving 7 bases between. Extraction yielded at least 5 micrograms of total RNA per sample. This sequence was found in a man at least 80 years old in good health. The sequenced sample consisted of blood. The chain joins TRBV20-1 to TRBJ1-5; D gene uncertain. The CDR3 DNA follows: TGCAGTGCTAGAGTTCTGGACAATCAGCCCCAGCATTTT. It specifies CSARVLDNQPQHF.